This T cell receptor (beta chain) derives from a study of T-cell memory formation after mild COVID-19 (dated by TCRdb to the early 2020s). For context, the study as a whole: TCR sequence clusters from the two donors were found to be largely donor specific. Longitudinal TCRalpha and TCRbeta repertoire sequencing tracked T-cell clones expanding and contracting after mild COVID-19 in a couple of donors. The cohort was made up of two young adult volunteers, one female and one male, who were previously healthy. Study-wide conclusions, independent of this receptor: Contracting CD4+ clones were located mainly in the CM and EM memory subsets, whereas CD8+ clones were found to be enriched in EMRA. SARS-CoV-2 specificity was not confirmed for the second-wave clones peaking on day 37. Some responding clones were detected in pre-infection memory, suggesting pre-existing cross-reactive memory T cells joined the SARS-CoV-2 response. From day 15 to 85, contracting clones showed balanced CD4/CD8 phenotypes, whereas a second wave of clones that expanded from day 15 to 37 leaned towards CD4+. Only two mild cases were covered by the study, and larger cohorts that include severe cases with pre-infection samples were considered necessary.

The CDR3 starts with the cysteine, ends with the phenylalanine, and has 15 residues. The kept DNA is CDR3 alone, 45 bases in frame from the first base. Per the germline V gene, SGHRS is the CDR1 and YFSETQ is the CDR2. V is clipped by 4 bases and J by 5 bases, and the sequence between their germline boundaries is 16 bases long. This clonotype was picked up a small number of times. Its antigen remains unidentified. Nothing much larger sits one base from this clone, and base qualities are not available. The instrument given in TCRdb is Illumina NovaSeq 6000. Using 5'RACE with constant-segment primers, TCRalpha and TCRbeta cDNA libraries were constructed, with sample barcodes and unique molecular identifiers added in the process. RNA was extracted from every sample with Trizol reagent. Libraries were amplified in two PCR steps, with a second sample barcode and Illumina TruSeq adapters added in the second step. Sequencing of libraries was performed on an Illumina NovaSeq with 2 x 150 bp paired-end reads. Per the authors' processing: With migec v1.2.7, reads were demultiplexed and then collapsed into UMI-guided consensus sequences. With mixcr v2.1.11, UMI consensuses were aligned to TRA and TRB V and J templates and assembled into clonotypes. A clonotype was counted as expanded or contracted only when both edgeR and NoisET called the clonotype significant, with the noise models trained on biological replicates. edgeR calls used a false discovery rate-adjusted p below 0.01 and a log2 fold-change threshold of 1. PCA with hierarchical clustering of max-normalized trajectories of the 1000 most abundant clonotypes was used as exploratory dynamics analysis. The CD4 or CD8 phenotype of responding clones was assigned using the separately sequenced CD4+ and CD8+ repertoires. TCRdb handled the public reads itself, with Q25 trimming in fastp and clone calling in MiXCR, and kept productive beta chains. Here each entry gathers all rows of one CDR3 protein and keeps the most common genes and DNA. The V and J calls follow TCRdb's processing rather than the paper's. The sample records around 80,000 distinct CDR3 sequences, around 13% of which are singletons. Less than 45% of the sample lies in the top ten.

PBMCs were isolated by Ficoll-Paque density gradient centrifugation. Recombination linked TRBV5-1 to TRBJ2-1, with the identity of the D gene unclear. This TCR came from a man younger than 35 who had mild COVID-19 (a few samples of this study predate the infection). The sample titles of this study are shuffled in the database, so cell type and time point are left out; the donor was told from shared clones. The sequenced sample was PBMCs or a T cell subset sorted from them (not recorded which). Read as DNA, the sequence is TGCGCCAGCAGCCGCGGCTGGAGTAGAGACAATGAGCAGTTCTTC. This sequence encodes CASSRGWSRDNEQFF.